These 27 T cell receptor beta chains originate from one sample sequenced in a study of blood T cells in healthy people across ages. With a J-beta primer mix and a sample-barcoded 5' primer, a second PCR ran about 6 to 11 cycles. A single record per CDR3 protein comes from TCRdb applying MiXCR to the 5' RACE reads. The sample lists approximately 1,000,000 distinct CDR3 sequences; less than 45% were seen once. The source material was blood. Receptors were obtained from a man aged 18 to 30 in good health.

The chain couples TRBV9 to TRBJ2-1; 7 bases are shared with TRBD1. Germline V gene lookup returns CDR1 SGDLS and CDR2 YYNGEE. Trimming cost V 5 bases and J 6 bases; bases outside gene matches: 14. The CDR3 extends over 16 amino acids. CDR3 in amino acids: CASSHSKRGRPNEQFF. The CDR3 DNA follows: TGTGCCAGCAGTCATTCTAAGAGGGGGCGGCCCAATGAGCAGTTCTTC.

Of note for this clonotype: An end of the junction does not agree with germline; a read error may underlie this. The CDR3 reads CAVSGQGYEQYF. The CDR3 region has the DNA TGTGCCGTCAGTGGACAGGGCTACGAGCAGTACTTC. The gene calls are TRBV10-3 and TRBJ2-7; 8 nucleotides align to TRBD1. There are 12 residues in the CDR3. In germline, CDR1 is ENHRY, CDR2 SYGVKD.

This rearrangement joins TRBV5-4 to TRBJ2-1; 7 bases map to TRBD1. In germline, CDR1 is SGHNT, CDR2 YYREEE (reference sequence). The CDR3 consists of 14 residues. Trimming at V came to 7 bases and at J to 3 bases, leaving 7 bases not matched to a gene. DNA of the CDR3: TGTGCCAGCCACATTCGGGACAGCTACAATGAGCAGTTCTTC. Amino acid sequence: CASHIRDSYNEQFF.

J is TRBJ1-4 and V is TRBV5-1; D call uncertain. Deletions cut 0 bases from V and 0 bases from J, with 15 bases between. The V gene's germline CDR1 is SGHRS and CDR2 YFSETQ. This CDR3 contains 18 residues. The CDR3 nucleotides are TGCGCCAGCAGCTTGGCCTGGGGTGGGAGTGCAACTAATGAAAAACTGTTTTTT. Its protein is CASSLAWGGSATNEKLFF.

This chain joins TRBV15 and TRBJ2-3, with 13 bases matching TRBD2. Germline V gene sequence: CDR1 LNHNV, CDR2 YYDKDF (reference sequence). The CDR3 sequence is 17 residues long. V dropped 1 base and J dropped 5; count of bases not matched to a gene: 6. CDR3 sequence (DNA): TGTGCCACCAGCAGAGGAACTAGCGGGGGGGGTGGAGATACGCAGTATTTT. Residues: CATSRGTSGGGGDTQYF.

The chain combines TRBV7-2 with TRBJ1-1; possibly TRBD1 for D (5 bases). The CDR3 consists of 17 residues. V lost 2 bases to trimming and J lost 4 bases, with 20 bases between them. From germline, CDR1 is SGHTA and CDR2 FQGNSA. CDR3 in amino acids: CASSLLARANAGTEAFF. In nucleotides, the CDR3 is TGTGCCAGCAGCTTATTGGCCAGGGCGAATGCAGGCACTGAAGCTTTCTTT.

CDR3 nucleotides: TGTGCCAGCAGTCTCAGGACCCCTGCGGCTGAAGCTTTCTTT. This codes for CASSLRTPAAEAFF. The chain uses TRBV27 and TRBJ1-1; D gene uncertain. Per germline, CDR1 MNHEY and CDR2 SMNVEV (reference sequence). This CDR3 contains 14 residues. V lost 5 bases, J lost 6 bases, and 16 bases lay in between.

This clonotype was detected a few times. The V call is TRBV5-1, the J call TRBJ2-1; 9 nucleotides align to TRBD1. Germline V gene data show CDR1 as SGHRS and CDR2 as YFSETQ. The CDR3 runs 15 residues. J gave up 6 bases and V 0 bases, and 4 bases lay outside the gene matches. The CDR3 region is CASSLGGQGLNEQFF. CDR3 DNA: TGCGCCAGCAGCTTGGGGGGACAGGGACTCAATGAGCAGTTCTTC.

Comments on this clonotype: The germline gene is not matched at one end of the junction; a read error may be the cause. The genes are TRBV9 and TRBJ2-7; 12 nucleotides match TRBD2. Germline V CDR1 and CDR2: SGDLS, YYNGEE. The CDR3 covers 14 residues. The CDR3 reads CASSASGGAYERYF. The CDR3 DNA sequence: TGTGCCAGCAGCGCTAGCGGGGGGGCATACGAGCGGTACTTC.

The sample holds one count of this clonotype. V usage is TRBV28 and J usage is TRBJ1-5; no reliable D call. V lost 6 bases, J lost 1 base, and 10 bases lay in between. Looked up from germline, CDR1 is MDHEN and CDR2 is SYDVKM. This CDR3 contains 14 residues. CDR3: CASSTTRSNQPQHF. As DNA, the CDR3 is TGTGCCAGCAGCACCACAAGGAGCAATCAGCCCCAGCATTTT. Full variable domain (remainder filled in from reference TRBV28 and TRBJ1-5): DVKVTQSSRYLVKRTGEKVFLECVQDMDHENMFWYRQDPGLGLRLIYFSYDVKMKEKGDIPEGYSVSREKKERFSLILESASTNQTSMYLCASSTTRSNQPQHFGDGTRLSIL.

The chain employs TRBV20-1 and TRBJ2-3, with 9 bases lining up with TRBD2. Germline loops: CDR1 DFQATT, CDR2 SNEGSKA (reference sequence). The trim removed 3 bases at V and 4 bases at J, leaving 14 bases unmatched. The CDR3 extends over 17 amino acids. The CDR3 here is CSARARRTSVGSDTQYF. The CDR3 nucleotides read TGCAGTGCTAGGGCGCGTAGGACTAGCGTGGGATCAGATACGCAGTATTTT.

The chain has TRBV9 and TRBJ2-7; D may be TRBD1 or TRBD2 (5 bases each). The germline gives CDR1 SGDLS, CDR2 YYNGEE. The CDR3 is 12 residues long. Trimming took 4 bases from V and 12 from J, leaving 17 bases between them. The DNA for the CDR3 is TGTGCCAGCAGCACAGGACTTTTCGGTCCGTACTTC. Its protein is CASSTGLFGPYF.

This clonotype was seen a few times. This rearrangement joins TRBV2 to TRBJ1-2; no clear D. V was pared by 3 bases and J by 2 bases, with 10 bases between. The CDR3 totals 14 residues. Germline V gene lookup returns CDR1 SNHLY and CDR2 FYNNEI. CDR3 nucleotides: TGTGCCAGCAGTGACTTTGCCCAGAACTATGGCTACACCTTC. Encoded protein: CASSDFAQNYGYTF. The full variable domain, rest sourced from reference TRBV2 and TRBJ1-2, is EPEVTQTPSHQVTQMGQEVILRCVPISNHLYFYWYRQILGQKVEFLVSFYNNEISEKSEIFDDQFSVERPDGSNFTLKIRSTKLEDSAMYFCASSDFAQNYGYTFGSGTRLTVV.

The chain uses TRBV7-9 and TRBJ2-7, with D tentatively TRBD1 (7 bases). Germline V gives CDR1 SEHNR, CDR2 FQNEAQ (reference sequence). This CDR3 spans 14 amino acids. V lost 5 bases and J lost 4, with 15 bases in between. This chain's CDR3 is CASSDTGEAYEQYF. The CDR3 nucleotides are TGTGCCAGCAGCGATACAGGGGAGGCTTACGAGCAGTACTTC.

The V call is TRBV7-2, the J call TRBJ2-3; TRBD1 is a possible D gene (5 bases). CDR1 is SGHTA, CDR2 FQGNSA, per germline. Deletions cut 5 bases from V and 2 bases from J, with 14 bases between. CDR3 length: 15 residues. CDR3 amino acids: CASSRKGANTDTQYF. The CDR3 DNA sequence: TGTGCCAGCAGCCGGAAAGGGGCCAACACAGATACGCAGTATTTT.

The gene calls are TRBV11-1 and TRBJ2-7; D not resolved. The DNA end is more similar to TRBJ2-4, so the J call may be wrong. The CDR3 extends over 13 amino acids. Germline values: CDR1 SGHAT, CDR2 FQDESV (reference sequence). DNA of the CDR3: TGTGCCAGCAGCCCAAGGACCAGTAGCATTCAGTACTTC. Protein: CASSPRTSSIQYF.

This clonotype was found a few times. The V call is TRBV10-3, the J call TRBJ2-1; 7 bases are shared with TRBD2. The germline CDR1 and CDR2 sequences are ENHRY and SYGVKD. After removal of 2 bases from V and 12 bases from J, the junction contained 1 base not matched to a gene. This CDR3 has 11 residues. The CDR3 DNA is TGTGCCATCAGTGAGGGACTAGGGCAGTTCTTC. Amino acids: CAISEGLGQFF.

CDR3 nucleotide sequence: TGTGCCAGCAGTTTTTCCCCCGGCAGGGACCAAGAGACCCAGTACTTC. As protein: CASSFSPGRDQETQYF. The chain uses TRBV12-3 or TRBV12-4 and TRBJ2-5, with D possibly TRBD1 on 5 matching bases. The CDR3 totals 16 residues. Trimming removed 3 bases from V and 0 bases from J, with 14 bases in between.

In the case of this clonotype: One end of the junction does not line up with germline, which may come from a read error. The rearrangement joins TRBV28 to TRBJ2-2, with 7 bases identical to TRBD1. Germline V gene lookup returns CDR1 MDHEN and CDR2 SYDVKM. The length of the CDR3 is 13 residues. This chain's CDR3 is CASKGADTGELFF. DNA of the CDR3: TGTGCAAGCAAGGGGGCTGACACCGGGGAGCTGTTTTTT.

The chain employs TRBV20-1 and TRBJ2-1; tentative D call: TRBD2 (7 bases). The better agreement between TRBJ2-7 and the DNA end casts doubt on the J call. The germline CDR1 and CDR2 sequences are DFQATT and SNEGSKA (reference sequence). The CDR3 is 18 amino acids. The CDR3 loop is CSARGPRSGGTVYNEQYF. The CDR3 DNA sequence: TGCAGTGCTAGGGGCCCTCGATCGGGGGGCACCGTATACAATGAGCAGTACTTC.

The chain joins TRBV4-3 to TRBJ2-2, with 9 bases that match TRBD2. The trim removed 0 bases at V and 5 bases at J, leaving 4 bases unmatched. The CDR3 is 16 amino acids. In germline, CDR1 is LGHNA, CDR2 YSLEER. CDR3 amino acids: CASSQELSGGTGELFF. CDR3 nucleotide sequence: TGCGCCAGCAGCCAAGAGCTAAGCGGGGGGACCGGGGAGCTGTTTTTT.

This clonotype came up once. The chain couples TRBV29-1 to TRBJ2-5; the match to TRBD1 covers 9 bases. Germline V gene data show CDR1 as SQVTM and CDR2 as ANQGSEA. V was clipped by 4 bases and J by 11 bases; unmatched bases: 20. The CDR3 is made up of 16 amino acids. CDR3 nucleotide sequence: TGCAGCGTTGGCAAGGGACAGGGAACTAAGAGCGATGAGCAGTACTTC. This encodes CSVGKGQGTKSDEQYF.

The V gene is TRBV6-1, the J gene TRBJ2-1, with 8 bases that match TRBD1. The CDR3 length is 15 residues. The V and J ends lost 6 bases and 7 bases, in that order; junction bases with no gene match: 11. CDR1 MNHNS and CDR2 SASEGT come from the germline V gene. CDR3 DNA: TGTGCCAGCAGCGGGACAGGTCTAAGGGGGAATGAGCAGTTCTTC. Its translation is CASSGTGLRGNEQFF.

This clonotype has ten or more counts. The rearrangement joins TRBV12-3 or TRBV12-4 to TRBJ2-5; D gene ambiguous. The CDR3 loop spans 13 amino acids. The germline V and J ends were trimmed by 6 bases and 1 base, with 9 bases remaining between them. For the CDR3, the DNA is TGTGCCAGCAGCCCACACCCCCAAGAGACCCAGTACTTC. The encoded protein is CASSPHPQETQYF.

Ten or more counts support this clonotype. The chain combines TRBV12-3 or TRBV12-4 with TRBJ2-7; the match to TRBD2 covers 15 bases. J lost 3 bases, V lost 6 bases, and 3 bases had no gene match. This CDR3 contains 15 residues. The CDR3 bases are TGTGCCAGCAGACCGGGACTAGCGGGGGGCTACGAGCAGTACTTC. Its protein product is CASRPGLAGGYEQYF.

Only a few counts were recorded for this clonotype. The chain combines TRBV10-3 with TRBJ1-6, with 7 positions matching TRBD1. Germline V gene sequence: CDR1 ENHRY, CDR2 SYGVKD. The CDR3 contains 15 residues. V gave up 10 bases and J gave up 11 bases; unmatched junction bases: 17. The CDR3 spells CATIDRAGGEAPLHF. The DNA for the CDR3 is TGTGCCACTATTGACAGGGCCGGTGGGGAAGCACCCCTCCACTTT.

Only a few counts were recorded for this clonotype. CDR3 DNA sequence: TGCAGTGTAGGGGCGTGGGTAGATACGCAGTATTTT. Its translation is CSVGAWVDTQYF. This chain links TRBV20-1 with TRBJ2-3; possible D gene TRBD1, 5 bases. CDR3 length: 12 amino acids. V was trimmed by 7 bases and J by 5 bases, leaving 13 bases between them. Germline lookup yields CDR1 DFQATT and CDR2 SNEGSKA (reference sequence).